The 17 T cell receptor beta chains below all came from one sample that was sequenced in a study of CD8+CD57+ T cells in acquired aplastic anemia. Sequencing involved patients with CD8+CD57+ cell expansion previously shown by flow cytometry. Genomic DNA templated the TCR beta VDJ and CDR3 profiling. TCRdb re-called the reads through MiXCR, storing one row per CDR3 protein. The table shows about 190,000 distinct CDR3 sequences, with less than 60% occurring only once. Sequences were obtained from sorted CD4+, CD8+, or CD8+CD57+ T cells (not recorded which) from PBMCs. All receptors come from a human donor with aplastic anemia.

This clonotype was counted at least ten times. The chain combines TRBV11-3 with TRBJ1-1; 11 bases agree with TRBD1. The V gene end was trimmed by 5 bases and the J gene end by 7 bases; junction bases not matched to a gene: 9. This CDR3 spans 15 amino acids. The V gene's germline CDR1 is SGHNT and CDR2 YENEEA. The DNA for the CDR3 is TGTGCCAGCAGCCGTAGGACAGGGGGCCCCCTTGAAGCTTTCTTT. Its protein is CASSRRTGGPLEAFF.

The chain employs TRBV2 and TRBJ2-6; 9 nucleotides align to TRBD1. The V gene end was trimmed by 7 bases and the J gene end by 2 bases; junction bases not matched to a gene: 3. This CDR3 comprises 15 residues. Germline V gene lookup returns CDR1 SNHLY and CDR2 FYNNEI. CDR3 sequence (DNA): TGTGCCAGCAACCGGGACAGGGCTGGGGCCAACGTCCTGACTTTC. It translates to CASNRDRAGANVLTF. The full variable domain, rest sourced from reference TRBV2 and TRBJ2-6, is EPEVTQTPSHQVTQMGQEVILRCVPISNHLYFYWYRQILGQKVEFLVSFYNNEISEKSEIFDDQFSVERPDGSNFTLKIRSTKLEDSAMYFCASNRDRAGANVLTFGAGSRLTVL.

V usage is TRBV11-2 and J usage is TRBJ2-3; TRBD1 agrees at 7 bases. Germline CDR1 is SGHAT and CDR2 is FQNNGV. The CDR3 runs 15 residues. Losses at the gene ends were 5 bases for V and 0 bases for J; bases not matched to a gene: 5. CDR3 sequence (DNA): TGTGCCAGCAGCCTAACAGGGGATAGCACAGATACGCAGTATTTT. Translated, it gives CASSLTGDSTDTQYF.

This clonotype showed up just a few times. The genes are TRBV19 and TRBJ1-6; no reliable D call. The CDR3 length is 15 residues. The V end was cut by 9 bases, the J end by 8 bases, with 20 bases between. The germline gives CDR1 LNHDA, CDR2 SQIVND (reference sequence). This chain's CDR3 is CASAKTYRVDSPLHF. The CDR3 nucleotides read TGTGCCAGCGCAAAAACGTACCGGGTTGATTCACCCCTCCACTTT.

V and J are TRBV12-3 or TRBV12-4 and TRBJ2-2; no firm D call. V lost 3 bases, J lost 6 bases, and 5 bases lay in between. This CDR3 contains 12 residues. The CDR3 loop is CASSFGAGELFF. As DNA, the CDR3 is TGTGCCAGCAGTTTCGGAGCCGGGGAGCTGTTTTTT.

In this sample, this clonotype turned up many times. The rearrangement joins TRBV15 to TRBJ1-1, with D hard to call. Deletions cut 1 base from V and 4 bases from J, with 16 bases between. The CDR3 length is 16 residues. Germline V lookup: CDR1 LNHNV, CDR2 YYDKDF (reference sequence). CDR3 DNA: TGTGCCACCAGCAGAGCTTTCAGTGGGGTGAGCACTGAAGCTTTCTTT. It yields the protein CATSRAFSGVSTEAFF. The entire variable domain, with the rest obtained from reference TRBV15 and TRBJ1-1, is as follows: DAMVIQNPRYQVTQFGKPVTLSCSQTLNHNVMYWYQQKSSQAPKLLFHYYDKDFNNEADTPDNFQSRRPNTSFCFLDIRSPGLGDTAMYLCATSRAFSGVSTEAFFGQGTRLTVV.

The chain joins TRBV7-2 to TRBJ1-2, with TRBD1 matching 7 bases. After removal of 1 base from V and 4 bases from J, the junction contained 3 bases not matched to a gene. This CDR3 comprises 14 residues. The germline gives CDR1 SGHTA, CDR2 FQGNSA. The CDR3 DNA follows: TGTGCCAGCAGCTTAGAGACAGGGCCCTATGGCTACACCTTC. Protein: CASSLETGPYGYTF.

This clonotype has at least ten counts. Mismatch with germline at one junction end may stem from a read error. The CDR3 nucleotides are TGTGCCAGCAGTCAGGGCTACGAGCAGTACTTC. This translates into CASSQGYEQYF. The gene calls are TRBV10-1 and TRBJ2-7; D perhaps matches TRBD1 (5 bases). The CDR3 extends over 11 amino acids. Germline CDR1 and CDR2: WNHNN and SYGVQD (reference sequence).

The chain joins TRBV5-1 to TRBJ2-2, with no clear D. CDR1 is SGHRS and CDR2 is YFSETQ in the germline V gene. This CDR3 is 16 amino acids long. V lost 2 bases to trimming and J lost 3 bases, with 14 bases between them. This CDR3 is CASSFSRLDDTGELFF. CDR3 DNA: TGCGCCAGCAGCTTTTCCCGTCTAGACGACACCGGGGAGCTGTTTTTT.

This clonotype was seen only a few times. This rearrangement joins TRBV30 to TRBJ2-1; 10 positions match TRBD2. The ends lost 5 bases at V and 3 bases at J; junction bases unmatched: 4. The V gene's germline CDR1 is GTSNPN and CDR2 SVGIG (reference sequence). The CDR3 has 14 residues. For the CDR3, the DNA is TGTGCCTGGTCTAGCGGGAGCCTCTACAATGAGCAGTTCTTC. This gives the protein CAWSSGSLYNEQFF.

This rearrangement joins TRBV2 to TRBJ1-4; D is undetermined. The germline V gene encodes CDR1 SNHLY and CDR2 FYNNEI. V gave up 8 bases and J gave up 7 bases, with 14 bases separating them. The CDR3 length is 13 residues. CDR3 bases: TGTGCCAGCGCTGACACCCGTGGTGAAAAACTGTTTTTT. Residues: CASADTRGEKLFF.

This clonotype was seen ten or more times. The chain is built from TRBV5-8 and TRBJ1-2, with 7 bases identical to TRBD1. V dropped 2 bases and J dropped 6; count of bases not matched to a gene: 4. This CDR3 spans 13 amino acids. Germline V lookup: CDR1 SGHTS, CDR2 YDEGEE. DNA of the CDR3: TGTGCCAGCAGCTTTAGACAGGGCCATGGCTACACCTTC. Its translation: CASSFRQGHGYTF.

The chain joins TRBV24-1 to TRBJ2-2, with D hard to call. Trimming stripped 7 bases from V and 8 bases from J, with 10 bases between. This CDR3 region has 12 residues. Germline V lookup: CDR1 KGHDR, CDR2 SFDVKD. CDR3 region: CATRDIRGELFF. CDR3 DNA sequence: TGTGCCACCAGGGATATAAGGGGGGAGCTGTTTTTT.

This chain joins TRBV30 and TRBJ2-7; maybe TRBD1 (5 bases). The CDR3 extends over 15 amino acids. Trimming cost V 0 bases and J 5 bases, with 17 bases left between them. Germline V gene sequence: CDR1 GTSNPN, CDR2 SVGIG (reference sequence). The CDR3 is CAWSVWGSPSDEQYF. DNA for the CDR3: TGTGCCTGGAGTGTTTGGGGCTCCCCCTCGGACGAGCAGTACTTC.

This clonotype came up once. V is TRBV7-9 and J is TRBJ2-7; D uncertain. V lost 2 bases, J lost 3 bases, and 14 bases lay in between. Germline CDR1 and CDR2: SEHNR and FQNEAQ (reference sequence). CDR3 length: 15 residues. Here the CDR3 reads CASSLPNSAYYEQYF. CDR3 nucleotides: TGTGCCAGCAGCTTACCGAACAGCGCATACTACGAGCAGTACTTC.

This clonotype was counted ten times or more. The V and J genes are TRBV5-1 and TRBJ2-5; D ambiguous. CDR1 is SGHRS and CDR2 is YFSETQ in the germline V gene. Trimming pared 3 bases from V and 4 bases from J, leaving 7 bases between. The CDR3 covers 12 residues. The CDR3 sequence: CASSWAPETQYF. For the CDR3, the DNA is TGCGCCAGCAGCTGGGCACCAGAGACCCAGTACTTC.

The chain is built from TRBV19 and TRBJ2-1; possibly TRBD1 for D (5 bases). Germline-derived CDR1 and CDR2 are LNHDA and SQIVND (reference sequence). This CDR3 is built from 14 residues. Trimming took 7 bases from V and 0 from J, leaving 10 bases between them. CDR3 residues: CASNDRSSYNEQFF. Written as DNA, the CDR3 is TGTGCCAGTAATGACAGAAGCTCCTACAATGAGCAGTTCTTC.